One and the same sample provided the 21 T cell receptor beta chains below, sequenced in a study of CD8 T cells in Susac syndrome. Random-hexamer reverse transcription was applied to roughly 0.45 to 1 ug RNA. TCRdb itself ran the immunoSEQ multiplex PCR reads through MiXCR, one entry per CDR3 protein. The repertoire holds a few hundred thousand distinct CDR3 sequences, with approximately 95% as singletons. Sequenced: CD4+ T cells from PBMCs. These receptors were taken from a human donor with multiple sclerosis.

This chain connects TRBV23-1 to TRBJ2-7; D is perhaps TRBD2 (5 bases). TRBV23-1 falls under the ORF class, with uncertain function. This CDR3 region has 17 residues. The V end was cut by 0 bases, the J end by 0 bases, with 15 bases between. The CDR3 region has the DNA TGCGCCAGCAGTCAATCTCCGCGGTCCCGGGACTCCTACGAGCAGTACGTC. It codes for CASSQSPRSRDSYEQYV.

The chain uses TRBV29-1 and TRBJ2-2, with D unresolved. The CDR3 is made up of 14 amino acids. In germline, CDR1 is SQVTM, CDR2 ANQGSEA. V lost 2 bases, J lost 2 bases, and 9 bases lay in between. CDR3 DNA sequence: TGCAGCGTTGAAAGGACGGATAACACCGGGGAGCTGTTTTTT. Its protein is CSVERTDNTGELFF.

This sequence joins TRBV7-6 and TRBJ1-2, with D possibly TRBD1 on 6 matching bases. Germline V lookup: CDR1 SGHVS, CDR2 FNYEAQ. The CDR3 has 14 residues. Trimming removed 0 bases at V and 13 bases at J, with 18 bases between. For the CDR3, the DNA is TGTGCCAGCAGCTTAGCGCTGGCTGGAGGGGGAGTCACCTTC. Translating it yields CASSLALAGGGVTF.

This chain connects TRBV6-5 to TRBJ1-2, with TRBD1 matching 7 bases. The CDR3 length is 13 residues. Germline-derived CDR1 and CDR2 are MNHEY and SVGAGI. J was trimmed by 3 bases and V by 9 bases; bases with no gene match: 7. The chain's CDR3 is CASYSTGHYGYTF. CDR3 nucleotides: TGTGCCAGTTATTCGACAGGGCACTATGGCTACACCTTC.

The chain carries TRBV12-3 or TRBV12-4 and TRBJ1-5; tentatively, D is TRBD1 (6 bases). The CDR3 totals 13 residues. Trimming removed 6 bases at V and 5 bases at J, with 11 bases between. The CDR3, as DNA: TGTGCCAGCAGACGGGCAGGGGATCAGCCCCAGCATTTT. Protein sequence: CASRRAGDQPQHF.

This clonotype was seen a single time. The rearrangement joins TRBV29-1 to TRBJ2-5, with 13 bases lining up with TRBD2. Germline V gene sequence: CDR1 SQVTM, CDR2 ANQGSEA. This CDR3 comprises 15 residues. Trimming cost V 5 bases and J 0 bases; bases outside gene matches: 3. The CDR3 region has the DNA TGCAGCGTTCGGACTAGCGGGGGCAACCAAGAGACCCAGTACTTC. Amino acids: CSVRTSGGNQETQYF.

V is TRBV30 and J is TRBJ1-2; 8 nucleotides agree with TRBD1. The CDR3 loop spans 17 amino acids. Germline lookup yields CDR1 GTSNPN and CDR2 SVGIG (reference sequence). V lost 2 bases and J lost 4; bases outside the gene matches: 15. CDR3 sequence (DNA): TGTGCCTGGAGTCTACGAGACAGGGGACCATGGGGCTATGGCTACACCTTC. This gives the protein CAWSLRDRGPWGYGYTF.

This clonotype was detected only once. The chain has TRBV30 and TRBJ1-2; D is ambiguous. Germline V gene data show CDR1 as GTSNPN and CDR2 as SVGIG (reference sequence). This CDR3 contains 13 residues. Between the trimmed V and J ends, which lost 4 bases and 4 bases, there was a span of 13 bases. The CDR3 spells CAWTTSSPYGYTF. The CDR3 DNA is TGTGCCTGGACCACTTCCTCCCCCTATGGCTACACCTTC.

This chain joins TRBV27 and TRBJ1-5; D remains ambiguous. Germline values: CDR1 MNHEY, CDR2 SMNVEV (reference sequence). The CDR3 has 13 amino acids. Trimming cost V 6 bases and J 7 bases, with 13 bases left between them. The CDR3 loop reads CASSRYPGQPQHF. The DNA for the CDR3 is TGTGCCAGCAGCCGCTATCCGGGGCAGCCCCAGCATTTT.

J is TRBJ2-7 and V is TRBV29-1, with TRBD1 matching over 8 bases. This CDR3 is 14 amino acids long. The V and J ends lost 1 base and 3 bases, in that order; junction bases with no gene match: 5. The germline V gene encodes CDR1 SQVTM and CDR2 ANQGSEA. CDR3 sequence reads: CSVEGTGQHYEQYF. In DNA, the CDR3 is TGCAGCGTTGAAGGGACAGGGCAGCACTACGAGCAGTACTTC.

This sequence joins TRBV29-1 and TRBJ2-2; 9 nucleotides match TRBD1. Germline CDR1 SQVTM, CDR2 ANQGSEA. This CDR3 region has 14 residues. The trim removed 4 bases at V and 6 bases at J, leaving 6 bases unmatched. In DNA form, the CDR3 reads TGCAGCGTTGTAGGGAGACAGGGGGCCGGGGAGCTGTTTTTT. Its protein is CSVVGRQGAGELFF.

The V gene is TRBV29-1, the J gene TRBJ1-4; 9 bases match TRBD1. V shed 7 bases, J shed 4 bases, and the junction held 7 bases outside the gene matches. The CDR3 has 14 residues. CDR1 is SQVTM and CDR2 is ANQGSEA in the germline V gene. The CDR3 sequence is CSANRGQDNEKLFF. Written as DNA, the CDR3 is TGCAGCGCCAACAGGGGGCAGGATAATGAAAAACTGTTTTTT.

This chain joins TRBV20-1 and TRBJ1-1, with 7 bases that match TRBD1. V was clipped by 5 bases and J by 10 bases; unmatched bases: 10. Germline CDR1 is DFQATT and CDR2 is SNEGSKA (reference sequence). This CDR3 spans 12 amino acids. CDR3 region: CSAPDGTVGAFF. CDR3 nucleotides: TGCAGTGCTCCCGATGGGACAGTTGGAGCTTTCTTT.

The CDR3 region is CSASRGQQETQYF. DNA for the CDR3: TGCAGTGCTAGCCGGGGACAGCAAGAGACCCAGTACTTC. The rearrangement joins TRBV20-1 to TRBJ2-5, with 7 bases matching TRBD1. Germline V gene sequence: CDR1 DFQATT, CDR2 SNEGSKA (reference sequence). The J segment lost 2 bases and the V segment lost 3 bases, leaving 3 bases of the junction unmatched. The CDR3 extends over 13 amino acids.

V usage is TRBV18 and J usage is TRBJ2-5, with D maybe TRBD2 (6 bases). The CDR3 sequence is 14 residues long. Deletions cut 3 bases from V and 0 bases from J, with 8 bases between. Per the germline V gene, CDR1 is KGHSH and CDR2 is LQKENI. The CDR3 bases are TGTGCCAGCTCACCCTTAGCGGACCAAGAGACCCAGTACTTC. Its protein product is CASSPLADQETQYF.

This clonotype was seen a single time. V usage is TRBV20-1 and J usage is TRBJ2-1, with 13 bases identical to TRBD2. With 5 bases clipped from V and 3 bases from J, the junction kept 7 bases outside the gene matches. Germline CDR1 reads DFQATT; CDR2 reads SNEGSKA (reference sequence). The CDR3 runs to 16 residues. CDR3 DNA sequence: TGCAGTGCTCCCCCGGGACTAGCGGGGAGCTACAATGAGCAGTTCTTC. Translated, it gives CSAPPGLAGSYNEQFF.

The genes are TRBV30 and TRBJ2-3; possible D gene TRBD2, 6 bases. The V gene's germline CDR1 is GTSNPN and CDR2 SVGIG (reference sequence). Trimming stripped 8 bases from V and 2 bases from J, with 14 bases between. The CDR3 contains 13 residues. CDR3 residues: CARTGTVTDTQYF. CDR3 in DNA: TGTGCCAGGACCGGGACTGTCACAGATACGCAGTATTTT.

V is TRBV27 and J is TRBJ1-2; D gene unclear. The CDR3 totals 14 residues. Germline V CDR1 and CDR2: MNHEY, SMNVEV (reference sequence). Trimming took off 4 bases at V and 4 bases at J, with 13 bases between the two ends. The CDR3 protein is CASSYRPGTYGYTF. The CDR3 region has the DNA TGTGCCAGCAGTTATCGACCCGGCACCTATGGCTACACCTTC.

The CDR3 coding sequence is TGTGCCTGGAGTCTGGCGGGCAATCAGCCCCAGCATTTT. It yields the protein CAWSLAGNQPQHF. The rearrangement joins TRBV30 to TRBJ1-5; D remains ambiguous. V dropped 2 bases and J dropped 2 bases, with 7 bases sitting between them. The germline V gene has CDR1 GTSNPN and CDR2 SVGIG (reference sequence). The CDR3 covers 13 residues.

The gene calls are TRBV20-1 and TRBJ2-7; possibly TRBD1 or TRBD2 for D (6 bases each). The germline CDR1 and CDR2 sequences are DFQATT and SNEGSKA (reference sequence). This CDR3 spans 15 amino acids. Between the trimmed V and J ends, which lost 3 bases and 0 bases, there was a span of 15 bases. The CDR3 sequence is CSARQTGGRSYEQYV. The CDR3 nucleotides are TGCAGTGCTAGGCAAACTGGGGGGCGCTCCTACGAGCAGTACGTC.

The chain carries TRBV5-4 and TRBJ2-3; D is undetermined. Between the trimmed V and J ends, which lost 0 bases and 1 base, there was a span of 9 bases. The CDR3 is 15 residues long. CDR1 is SGHNT and CDR2 is YYREEE in the germline V gene (reference sequence). In nucleotides, the CDR3 is TGTGCCAGCAGCTTGGGCGGCAGTCGCACAGATACGCAGTATTTT. As protein: CASSLGGSRTDTQYF.